These 21 T cell receptor beta chains were sequenced from one sample in a study of blood T cells in healthy people across ages. A J-beta primer mix and a sample-barcoded 5' primer were used in a second PCR of about 7 to 12 cycles. One entry per CDR3 protein, called by TCRdb with MiXCR from the 5' RACE reads. The sample lists about 1,500,000 distinct CDR3 sequences; about 40% were seen once. The sample was blood. The receptors were gathered from a young woman in good health.

This sequence joins TRBV10-2 and TRBJ2-3, with D possibly being TRBD1 or TRBD2 (6 bases each). This CDR3 is built from 16 residues. Trimming stripped 6 bases from V and 0 bases from J, with 16 bases between. Germline V gene data show CDR1 as WSHSY and CDR2 as SAAADI. The CDR3 DNA is TGCGCCAGCAGCACTTACGGGGGCCCTAGCACAGATACGCAGTATTTT. It encodes CASSTYGGPSTDTQYF.

This clonotype has just a few counts. The V and J genes are TRBV6-5 and TRBJ2-3; 8 bases align to TRBD2. This CDR3 has 15 residues. The germline gives CDR1 MNHEY, CDR2 SVGAGI. J gave up 1 base and V 6 bases, and 6 bases lay outside the gene matches. The CDR3 here is CASRGTRVGTDTQYF. In nucleotides, the CDR3 is TGTGCCAGCAGGGGGACTAGAGTCGGCACAGATACGCAGTATTTT.

This clonotype has a handful of counts. The chain carries TRBV28 and TRBJ2-7; TRBD2 might be the D (5 bases). Germline-derived CDR1 and CDR2 are MDHEN and SYDVKM. The CDR3 totals 16 residues. Trimming took off 3 bases at V and 0 bases at J, with 15 bases between the two ends. DNA of the CDR3: TGTGCCAGCAGTTTGATAAATTGGGGAGTCTCCTACGAGCAGTACTTC. Translating gives CASSLINWGVSYEQYF.

This clonotype has just a few counts. The chain couples TRBV12-3 or TRBV12-4 to TRBJ1-4; a weak D match, TRBD1 (5 bases). CDR3 length: 14 amino acids. Trimming took 8 bases from V and 0 from J, leaving 10 bases between them. CDR3: CASSETATNEKLFF. In nucleotides, the CDR3 is TGTGCCAGCTCAGAGACAGCAACTAATGAAAAACTGTTTTTT.

J is TRBJ2-2 and V is TRBV27; unclear D gene. V lost 9 bases, J lost 3 bases, and 2 bases lay in between. The CDR3 has 10 residues. Germline lookup yields CDR1 MNHEY and CDR2 SMNVEV (reference sequence). CDR3 DNA sequence: TGTGCCAGGGACACCGGGGAGCTGTTTTTT. Residues: CARDTGELFF.

The chain joins TRBV5-1 to TRBJ2-7; no definite D call. The CDR3 is 14 residues long. Germline V gives CDR1 SGHRS, CDR2 YFSETQ. Trimming took 4 bases from V and 1 from J, leaving 12 bases between them. The CDR3 protein is CASSLGSNSYEQYF. The CDR3 nucleotides are TGCGCCAGCAGCCTGGGTAGTAATTCCTACGAGCAGTACTTC.

Concerning this clonotype: This CDR3 is missing its conserved last phenylalanine or tryptophan, likely due to a read error. CDR3 sequence (DNA): TGCGCCACTACCCTAGCGGGAGCAACAGATACGCAGTATTCT. Protein: CATTLAGATDTQYS. The V gene is TRBV10-2, the J gene TRBJ2-3, with TRBD2 matching 10 bases. Germline loops: CDR1 WSHSY, CDR2 SAAADI. Losses at the gene ends were 10 bases for V and 3 bases for J; bases not matched to a gene: 7. The CDR3 length is 14 residues.

The chain joins TRBV4-2 to TRBJ2-1; 11 nucleotides match TRBD2. V trimming: 4 bases; J trimming: 3 bases; junction bases outside the gene matches: 5. The germline CDR1 and CDR2 sequences are LGHNA and YNFKEQ. CDR3 length: 16 amino acids. CDR3 protein: CASSRVGLAVYNEQFF. As DNA, the CDR3 is TGTGCCAGCAGCCGGGTGGGACTAGCGGTCTACAATGAGCAGTTCTTC.

The V call is TRBV7-2, the J call TRBJ1-1; 7 bases are a match to TRBD1. The length of the CDR3 is 14 residues. With V trimmed by 5 bases and J by 1 base, 4 bases remained unmatched. Germline CDR1 is SGHTA and CDR2 is FQGNSA. The CDR3 nucleotides read TGTGCCAGCAGCGAGACAGGGTGGAACACTGAAGCTTTCTTT. Protein: CASSETGWNTEAFF.

This clonotype came up a few times. The chain combines TRBV4-1 with TRBJ2-5, with TRBD2 matching over 7 bases. The CDR3 has 16 residues. Germline V gives CDR1 MGHRA, CDR2 YSYEKL. J was trimmed by 0 bases and V by 0 bases; bases with no gene match: 4. The CDR3, as DNA: TGCGCCAGCAGCCAAGATAGCGGGTGGGACCAAGAGACCCAGTACTTC. Translated, it gives CASSQDSGWDQETQYF.

The chain couples TRBV5-1 to TRBJ2-1, with 11 bases that match TRBD2. V lost 0 bases and J lost 4; bases outside the gene matches: 3. Germline lookup yields CDR1 SGHRS and CDR2 YFSETQ. The CDR3 loop spans 16 amino acids. The CDR3 reads CASSLEPSGGYNEQFF. The CDR3 DNA sequence: TGCGCCAGCAGCTTGGAACCTAGCGGGGGGTACAATGAGCAGTTCTTC.

Only a few counts were recorded for this clonotype. This chain links TRBV4-1 with TRBJ2-7, with D unclear. There are 13 residues in the CDR3. Germline V CDR1 and CDR2: MGHRA, YSYEKL. The V end lost 4 bases, the J end lost 2 bases, and 9 bases lay between the germline ends. The CDR3 sequence: CASSRSETYEQYF. CDR3 sequence (DNA): TGCGCCAGCAGCCGGAGCGAAACCTACGAGCAGTACTTC.

The chain couples TRBV20-1 to TRBJ1-5, with D uncertain. The CDR3 consists of 14 residues. The V end was cut by 3 bases, the J end by 4 bases, with 13 bases between. The germline V gene encodes CDR1 DFQATT and CDR2 SNEGSKA (reference sequence). CDR3 in DNA: TGCAGTGCTAGCGAGGGCGCCGGGAATCAGCCCCAGCATTTT. Protein: CSASEGAGNQPQHF.

In its sample, this clonotype was seen a few times. This chain connects TRBV5-1 to TRBJ1-6, with a weak D call TRBD1 (6 bases). The V and J ends lost 9 bases and 7 bases respectively, with 14 bases between them. Per germline, CDR1 SGHRS and CDR2 YFSETQ. The CDR3 is 13 amino acids. The CDR3, as DNA: TGCGCCACCAACTGGACAGAGAATTCACCCCTCCACTTT. It translates to CATNWTENSPLHF.

Only one count was recorded for this clonotype. This chain connects TRBV12-3 or TRBV12-4 to TRBJ1-4; 10 nucleotides align to TRBD1. With V trimmed by 8 bases and J by 8 bases, 8 bases remained unmatched. This CDR3 has 14 residues. The CDR3 DNA is TGTGCCAGCGGGGGGACAGGGGTTGGCGAAAAACTGTTTTTT. It translates to CASGGTGVGEKLFF.

The CDR3 spells CASSSVRVGYTF. Written as DNA, the CDR3 is TGTGCCAGCAGTTCCGTAAGGGTTGGCTACACCTTC. The rearrangement joins TRBV6-5 to TRBJ1-2; D is uncertain. V lost 4 bases, J lost 7 bases, and 10 bases lay in between. Germline loops: CDR1 MNHEY, CDR2 SVGAGI. The CDR3 contains 12 residues.

The chain carries TRBV10-3 and TRBJ2-5, with D uncertain. Trimming stripped 6 bases from V and 5 bases from J, with 19 bases between. This CDR3 has 15 amino acids. In germline, CDR1 is ENHRY, CDR2 SYGVKD. The CDR3 DNA reads as TGTGCCATCAGAGGCGGCCAGCAGGCCCCGGAGACCCAGTACTTC. Its protein product is CAIRGGQQAPETQYF.

This clonotype was observed at least ten times. The V call is TRBV20-1, the J call TRBJ2-3, with 7 positions matching TRBD2. This CDR3 is 14 amino acids long. Germline V lookup: CDR1 DFQATT, CDR2 SNEGSKA (reference sequence). V was clipped by 6 bases and J by 2 bases; unmatched bases: 8. CDR3 amino acids: CSAPGRGSTDTQYF. CDR3 DNA sequence: TGCAGTGCCCCGGGGCGGGGGTCCACAGATACGCAGTATTTT.

V gene TRBV28 combines with J gene TRBJ2-3; 12 bases match TRBD2. Per germline, CDR1 MDHEN and CDR2 SYDVKM. V gave up 10 bases and J gave up 3 bases; unmatched junction bases: 23. This CDR3 comprises 20 residues. The CDR3 bases are TGTGCCACCCTCACTAGGAGGCGGACTAGCGGGAACCGTCTTACAGATACGCAGTATTTT. It yields the protein CATLTRRRTSGNRLTDTQYF.

In its sample, this clonotype was seen a few times. The rearrangement uses TRBV10-3 and TRBJ1-2, with a possible D match to TRBD1 (5 bases). V lost 3 bases and J 4 bases, leaving 6 bases between the germline ends. This CDR3 contains 12 residues. Germline lookup yields CDR1 ENHRY and CDR2 SYGVKD. DNA of the CDR3: TGTGCCATCAGTGAACAGGCCTATGGCTACACCTTC. This translates into CAISEQAYGYTF.

J is TRBJ2-1 and V is TRBV29-1; 9 nucleotides align to TRBD1. The CDR3 extends over 15 amino acids. Germline-derived CDR1 and CDR2 are SQVTM and ANQGSEA. Trimming took 1 base from V and 5 from J; bases not matched to a gene: 6. The CDR3 bases are TGCAGCGTTGAAGGACAGGGGGTTCGGGACAATGAGCAGTTCTTC. This translates into CSVEGQGVRDNEQFF.